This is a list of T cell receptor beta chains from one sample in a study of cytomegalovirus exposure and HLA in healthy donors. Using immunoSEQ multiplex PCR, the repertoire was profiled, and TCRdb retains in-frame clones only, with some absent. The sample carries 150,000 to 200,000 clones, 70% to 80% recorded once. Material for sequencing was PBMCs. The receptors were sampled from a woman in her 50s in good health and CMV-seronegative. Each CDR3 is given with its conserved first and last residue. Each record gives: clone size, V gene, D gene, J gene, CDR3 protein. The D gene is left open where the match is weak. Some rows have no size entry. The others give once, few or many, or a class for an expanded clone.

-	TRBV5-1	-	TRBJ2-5	CASSLAQTGQETQYF
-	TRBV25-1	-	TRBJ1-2	CASRGQGDSGYTF
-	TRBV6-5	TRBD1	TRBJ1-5	CASSGAGGRYQPQHF
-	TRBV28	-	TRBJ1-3	CASSTLTIPGNTIYF
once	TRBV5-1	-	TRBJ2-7	CASSLAPTMPPNEQYF
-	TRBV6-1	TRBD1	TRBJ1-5	CASRSDRVGQPQHF
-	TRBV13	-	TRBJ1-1	CASRSTGITEAFF
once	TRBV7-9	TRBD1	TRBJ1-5	CASSLDAGGGQPQHF
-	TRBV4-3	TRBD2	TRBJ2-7	CASSQSGGISYEQYF
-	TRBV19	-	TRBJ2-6	CASSNRVSGANVLTF
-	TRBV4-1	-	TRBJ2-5	CASSQDYAAQETQYF
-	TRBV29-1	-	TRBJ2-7	CSVEFAGRSYEQYF
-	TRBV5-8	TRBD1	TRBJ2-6	CASRSGQGRMSGANVLTF
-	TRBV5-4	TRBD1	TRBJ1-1	CASSRSGQGIIMNTEAFF
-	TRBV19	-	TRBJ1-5	CASRDSNQPQHF
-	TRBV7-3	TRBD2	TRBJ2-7	CASSSTGGSSYEQYF
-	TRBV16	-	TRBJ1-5	CASSGQYSNQPQHF
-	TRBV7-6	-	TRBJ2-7	CASSRGAHSYEQYF
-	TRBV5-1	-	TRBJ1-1	CASSLDGVAREAFF
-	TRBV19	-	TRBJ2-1	CASSFGRGISYNEQFF
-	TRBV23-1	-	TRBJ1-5	CASSQINSYSNQPQHF
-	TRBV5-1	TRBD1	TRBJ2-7	CASSSLGGAGYEQYF
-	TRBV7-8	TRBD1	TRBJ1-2	CASSPRTGGYTF
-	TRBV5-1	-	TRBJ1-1	CASSLGAAWVQRNTEAFF
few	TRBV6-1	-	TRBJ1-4	CASSAAGREKLFF
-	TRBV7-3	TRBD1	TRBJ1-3	CASSLSGGGGNTIYF
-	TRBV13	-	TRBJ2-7	CASSPRVLGIPYEQYF
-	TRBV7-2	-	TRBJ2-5	CASSPRVSETQYF
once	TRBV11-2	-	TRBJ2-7	CASSLAAREPYEQYF
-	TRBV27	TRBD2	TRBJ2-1	CASRRESGTSGRVNEQFF
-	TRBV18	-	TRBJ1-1	CASSPQAANTEAFF
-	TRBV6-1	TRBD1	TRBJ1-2	CASSERDRNYGYTF
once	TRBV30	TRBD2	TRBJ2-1	CAWRTSGVSEQFF
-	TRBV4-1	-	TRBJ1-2	CASSQESLSRDKNYGYTF
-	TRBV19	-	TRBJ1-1	CASSLHRENTEAFF
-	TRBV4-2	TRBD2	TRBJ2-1	CASSQNPISGVTYNEQFF
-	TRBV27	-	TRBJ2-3	CASRMRQSTDTQYF
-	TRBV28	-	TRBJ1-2	CASSITGANYGYTF
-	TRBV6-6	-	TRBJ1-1	CASVGHANTEAFF
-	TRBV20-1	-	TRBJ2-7	CSARSSYEQYF
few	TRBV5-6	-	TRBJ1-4	CASSLLPVSSNEKLFF
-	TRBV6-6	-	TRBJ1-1	CASSFGSTEAFF
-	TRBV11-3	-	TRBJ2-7	CASSSSGYRRGEQYF
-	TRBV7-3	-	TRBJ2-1	CASSLGPHNEQFF
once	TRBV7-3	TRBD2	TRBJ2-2	CASSPTASGSIGGELFF
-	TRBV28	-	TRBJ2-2	CASSPQGLNTGELFF
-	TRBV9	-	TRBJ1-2	CASSPQVATYGINYGYTF
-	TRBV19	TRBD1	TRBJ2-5	CASSDRGRGETQYF
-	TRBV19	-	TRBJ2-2	CASSSSGRRYSVGRAAGELFF
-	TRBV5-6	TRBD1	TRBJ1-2	CASSFRDRVYGYTF
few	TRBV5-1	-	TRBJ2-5	CASSPLGQLQETQYF
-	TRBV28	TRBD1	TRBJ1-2	CASSLRGTGGYGYTF
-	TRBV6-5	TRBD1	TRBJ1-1	CASSYALGQRNTEAFF
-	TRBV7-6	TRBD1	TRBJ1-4	CASSSRQGNEKLFF
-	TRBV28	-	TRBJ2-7	CASSSPPIGAGTYEQYF
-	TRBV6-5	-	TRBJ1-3	CASSLGGSGNTIYF
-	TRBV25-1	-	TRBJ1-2	CASSESRGGSDGYTF
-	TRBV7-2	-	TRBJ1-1	CASSLVARGTEAFF
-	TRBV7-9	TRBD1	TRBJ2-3	CASSPYRIPRQGTGTQYF
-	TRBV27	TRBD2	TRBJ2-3	CASSLLGLAGGYKDTQYF